Sequencing of this T cell receptor (beta chain) was carried out in a study of regulatory T cells in long-lasting Graves disease. Sample time point: newly diagnosed GD, antithyroid drugs for less than 3 months. Scientists built the TCR library using RNA that was extracted from PBMCs. As collected, the peripheral blood samples measured about 8.1 milliliters each and went into EDTA tubes. A note on this clonotype: One base away lies a much larger clone, so this may be a sequencing read error.

This CDR3 comprises 14 residues. Looked up from germline, CDR1 is MDHEN and CDR2 is SYDVKM. To make TCR beta libraries, researchers used iRepertoire HTBI primers and Arm-PCR of CDR3 regions. TCRdb re-analysed the multiplex PCR reads in MiXCR, keeping a single row per CDR3 protein. The data contain roughly 350,000 distinct CDR3 sequences, 16% of them singletons. Separately, the same data were catalogued under a study of T cells in Graves' hyperthyroidism and ophthalmopathy.

The sequences come from peripheral blood mononuclear cells (PBMCs), collected at new diagnosis, from a patient treated with antithyroid drugs. This TCR was recovered from a man aged 40-49 years with Graves disease. V gene TRBV28 combines with J gene TRBJ2-5, with unresolved D. Judging by the DNA end, TRBJ2-1 fits better; the J call may be wrong. CDR3 in amino acids: CASSTDLRSYEQFF. In DNA, the CDR3 is TGTGCCAGCAGCACTGACTTGCGCTCCTACGAGCAGTTCTTC.